These 18 T cell receptor beta chains were sequenced from one sample in a study of CD8 T cells in ankylosing spondylitis. Via MiXCR, TCRdb re-called the 5' RACE reads, giving one row per CDR3 protein. This table holds around 88,000 distinct CDR3 sequences, around 9.4% found once. The material sequenced was blood, either unsorted or a sorted T cell fraction (not recorded which). The receptors shown here come from a male donor with ankylosing spondylitis or in good health (not recorded which).

This clonotype has just a few counts. The chain is built from TRBV20-1 and TRBJ2-3; maybe TRBD2 (6 bases). The length of the CDR3 is 15 residues. Germline V gives CDR1 DFQATT, CDR2 SNEGSKA (reference sequence). V was trimmed by 6 bases and J by 0 bases, leaving 16 bases between them. The DNA for the CDR3 is TGCAGTGCGGGGGAGGCGCGTTCTAGCACAGATACGCAGTATTTT. This encodes CSAGEARSSTDTQYF.

This clonotype was recorded at least ten times. The chain combines TRBV12-3 or TRBV12-4 with TRBJ2-5; D uncertain. The CDR3 contains 13 residues. The germline V and J ends were trimmed by 7 bases and 2 bases, with 11 bases remaining between them. The CDR3 bases are TGTGCCAGCACCCTGAACCCGCAAGAGACCCAGTACTTC. Translating it yields CASTLNPQETQYF.

This clonotype was observed a handful of times. The chain joins TRBV7-9 to TRBJ2-4; 12 bases are a match to TRBD2. Germline V lookup: CDR1 SEHNR, CDR2 FQNEAQ (reference sequence). This CDR3 contains 16 residues. V lost 4 bases, J lost 4 bases, and 5 bases stayed unmatched. In nucleotides, the CDR3 is TGTGCCAGCAGCTCTCGGACTAGCGGGGAGAAAAACATTCAGTACTTC. Residues: CASSSRTSGEKNIQYF.

This clonotype showed up many times. The rearrangement joins TRBV20-1 to TRBJ2-7, with D possibly TRBD2 on 5 matching bases. This CDR3 is built from 14 residues. Between the trimmed V and J ends, which lost 2 bases and 3 bases, there was a span of 14 bases. Germline values: CDR1 DFQATT, CDR2 SNEGSKA (reference sequence). The CDR3 coding sequence is TGCAGTGCTAGATTGCCGGGAAGGAGCTACGAGCAGTACTTC. Its protein product is CSARLPGRSYEQYF.

There are many counts of this clonotype. This chain links TRBV29-1 with TRBJ1-5; the D gene is possibly TRBD1 (5 bases). V shed 6 bases and J shed 3 bases, with 9 bases lying between them. The CDR3 runs to 12 residues. From germline, CDR1 is SQVTM and CDR2 ANQGSEA. Written as DNA, the CDR3 is TGCAGCGTAGGGGCGGACAATCAGCCCCAGCATTTT. The encoded protein is CSVGADNQPQHF.

This clonotype has a handful of counts. The V call is TRBV29-1, the J call TRBJ2-5; TRBD2 agrees at 8 bases. This CDR3 has 13 amino acids. V was pared by 5 bases and J by 5 bases, with 7 bases of the junction left unmatched. CDR1 and CDR2 (germline): SQVTM, ANQGSEA. DNA for the CDR3: TGCAGCGTTCTTGGCGGGGGGTCTGAGACCCAGTACTTC. As protein: CSVLGGGSETQYF.

This clonotype has only a few counts. This chain connects TRBV28 to TRBJ2-5, with D possibly being TRBD1 or TRBD2 (5 bases each). The germline CDR1 and CDR2 sequences are MDHEN and SYDVKM. V was shortened by 3 bases and J by 13 bases, with 18 bases between the two germline ends. CDR3 length: 13 residues. The CDR3 region has the DNA TGTGCCAGCAGTTTTTTGGGGACCCCTCGGGGGTACTTC. Residues: CASSFLGTPRGYF.

DNA of the CDR3: TGTGCCAGCAGTGCTGGGGATTACGAGCAGTACTTC. Translating gives CASSAGDYEQYF. The chain joins TRBV2 to TRBJ2-7, with D uncertain. Trimming shortened V by 4 bases and J by 4 bases, and 8 bases separated the two germline ends. The CDR3 covers 12 residues. Germline loops: CDR1 SNHLY, CDR2 FYNNEI. The full variable domain, completed using reference TRBV2 and TRBJ2-7, is EPEVTQTPSHQVTQMGQEVILRCVPISNHLYFYWYRQILGQKVEFLVSFYNNEISEKSEIFDDQFSVERPDGSNFTLKIRSTKLEDSAMYFCASSAGDYEQYFGPGTRLTVT.

This clonotype was picked up a small number of times. J is TRBJ2-3 and V is TRBV20-1; the match to TRBD1 covers 7 bases. CDR1 is DFQATT and CDR2 is SNEGSKA in the germline V gene (reference sequence). The CDR3 extends over 13 amino acids. After removal of 5 bases from V and 3 bases from J, the junction contained 5 bases not matched to a gene. The CDR3 sequence is CSALTGVTDTQYF. The CDR3 bases are TGCAGTGCTCTCACAGGGGTGACAGATACGCAGTATTTT.

This clonotype was detected ten times or more. V and J are TRBV29-1 and TRBJ1-4; a weak D match, TRBD1 (6 bases). Germline CDR1 SQVTM, CDR2 ANQGSEA. V was shortened by 7 bases and J by 8 bases, with 17 bases between the two germline ends. This CDR3 has 13 amino acids. CDR3 in amino acids: CSACRGLGEKLFF. The CDR3 region has the DNA TGCAGCGCCTGCAGGGGTCTAGGGGAAAAACTGTTTTTT.

This clonotype came up many times. J is TRBJ2-4 and V is TRBV28; a possible D gene is TRBD2 (5 bases). There are 10 residues in the CDR3. Germline V gene sequence: CDR1 MDHEN, CDR2 SYDVKM. Trimming shortened V by 6 bases and J by 10 bases, and 7 bases separated the two germline ends. The CDR3 coding sequence is TGTGCCAGCAGCGGGGTAATTCAGTACTTC. Translation gives CASSGVIQYF.

This clonotype appeared a few times. The J gene is TRBJ2-3, the V gene TRBV7-8; 7 bases map to TRBD1. Germline CDR1 and CDR2: SGHVS and FQNEAQ. With 3 bases clipped from V and 2 bases from J, the junction kept 8 bases outside the gene matches. The CDR3 sequence is 16 residues long. Written as DNA, the CDR3 is TGTGCCAGCAGCTTCACAGGGGCCCTATCCACAGATACGCAGTATTTT. As protein: CASSFTGALSTDTQYF.

This clonotype was detected only a few times. This chain connects TRBV11-3 to TRBJ2-2; D gene ambiguous. The CDR3 extends over 12 amino acids. The V and J ends lost 5 bases and 4 bases respectively, with 5 bases between them. The germline gives CDR1 SGHNT, CDR2 YENEEA. The CDR3 here is CASSDPTGELFF. The CDR3 nucleotides read TGTGCCAGCAGCGATCCCACCGGGGAGCTGTTTTTT.

In its sample, this clonotype was seen many times. The chain employs TRBV7-3 and TRBJ2-1, with 8 nucleotides matching TRBD1. The germline V gene has CDR1 SGHTA and CDR2 FQGTGA. V shed 3 bases and J 10 bases; nucleotides not matched to a gene: 17. The CDR3 consists of 17 residues. The CDR3 protein is CASSFLPGTGNTWEQFF. DNA of the CDR3: TGTGCCAGCAGCTTCCTCCCCGGGACAGGAAATACGTGGGAGCAGTTCTTC.

This clonotype was picked up many times. This chain connects TRBV20-1 to TRBJ2-1; D is undetermined. Trimming took off 6 bases at V and 0 bases at J, with 12 bases between the two ends. Germline V gene data show CDR1 as DFQATT and CDR2 as SNEGSKA (reference sequence). This CDR3 has 14 amino acids. CDR3 loop: CSAGRASSYNEQFF. CDR3 DNA: TGCAGTGCCGGACGGGCGAGCTCCTACAATGAGCAGTTCTTC.

This clonotype was observed at least ten times. V gene TRBV20-1 combines with J gene TRBJ2-1, with D tentatively TRBD2 (5 bases). The V and J ends lost 0 bases and 7 bases respectively, with 19 bases between them. The CDR3 length is 16 residues. Germline V CDR1 and CDR2: DFQATT, SNEGSKA (reference sequence). CDR3 region: CSARDRSAGPRNEQFF. For the CDR3, the DNA is TGCAGTGCTAGAGACAGGAGCGCGGGCCCTAGGAATGAGCAGTTCTTC.

Many counts were recorded for this clonotype. The chain has TRBV7-2 and TRBJ2-1; D is possibly TRBD2 (7 bases). CDR1 is SGHTA, CDR2 FQGNSA, per germline. The CDR3 totals 13 residues. V lost 4 bases, J lost 6 bases, and 10 bases lay in between. CDR3 loop: CASSWGGGNEQFF. For the CDR3, the DNA is TGTGCCAGCAGCTGGGGGGGCGGCAATGAGCAGTTCTTC.

The gene calls are TRBV14 and TRBJ2-5; D unresolved. The germline V gene has CDR1 SGHDN and CDR2 FVKESK. The CDR3 length is 13 residues. The germline V and J ends were trimmed by 4 bases and 2 bases, with 8 bases remaining between them. CDR3 sequence: CASSPFQQETQYF. The DNA of the CDR3 is TGTGCCAGCAGCCCTTTTCAGCAAGAGACCCAGTACTTC. Supplemented by reference TRBV14 and TRBJ2-5, the full variable domain reads EAGVTQFPSHSVIEKGQTVTLRCDPISGHDNLYWYRRVMGKEIKFLLHFVKESKQDESGMPNNRFLAERTGGTYSTLKVQPAELEDSGVYFCASSPFQQETQYFGPGTRLLVL.